These T cell receptor beta chains were read from a single sample in a study of blood T cell repertoires in COVID-19. Method: immunoSEQ multiplex PCR; TCRdb's copy keeps in-frame clones and lacks some. This table has roughly 21,000 clones, approximately 84% appearing once. Sequenced sample: peripheral blood. The source is a man aged 35 to 55 with acute or convalescent COVID-19. The CDR3 runs from the conserved cysteine through the conserved F or W. Each record gives: clone size, V gene, J gene, D gene, CDR3 DNA, CDR3 protein. D genes are given only for firm matches. Part of the rows lack a size; the others show once, few, many or a class for expanded clones.

clone size: few; V gene: TRBV19; J gene: TRBJ1-5; D gene: .; CDR3 DNA: TGTGCCAGTAGTCGCGTGGGGGCTAATAGCAATCAGCCCCAGCATTTT; CDR3 protein: CASSRVGANSNQPQHF
clone size: .; V gene: TRBV2; J gene: TRBJ2-6; D gene: TRBD1; CDR3 DNA: TGTGCCAGCATCCGAGGGGGACAGGGTTATGGGGCCAACGTCCTGACTTTC; CDR3 protein: CASIRGGQGYGANVLTF
clone size: .; V gene: TRBV5-6; J gene: TRBJ1-5; D gene: .; CDR3 DNA: TGTGCCAGCACCTATGGACAGAAGAGTCAGCCCCAGCATTTT; CDR3 protein: CASTYGQKSQPQHF
clone size: .; V gene: TRBV3-1/TRBV3-2; J gene: TRBJ2-5; D gene: .; CDR3 DNA: TGTGCCACGGGGATGGCGGACCAAGAGACCCAGTACTTC; CDR3 protein: CATGMADQETQYF
clone size: .; V gene: TRBV30; J gene: TRBJ2-7; D gene: TRBD2; CDR3 DNA: TGTGCCTGGAGTGGGGTAGCGGGGGCCCTCTACGAGCAGTACTTC; CDR3 protein: CAWSGVAGALYEQYF
clone size: .; V gene: TRBV2; J gene: TRBJ2-3; D gene: TRBD2; CDR3 DNA: TGTGCCAGCAGTGATGCGGGACTAGCGGGATTCTCTAGCACAGATACGCAGTATTTT; CDR3 protein: CASSDAGLAGFSSTDTQYF
clone size: once; V gene: TRBV3-1/TRBV3-2; J gene: TRBJ1-2; D gene: .; CDR3 DNA: TGTGCCAGCAGCCAAGAGCCCCTGAAGGGGCACTATGGCTACACCTTC; CDR3 protein: CASSQEPLKGHYGYTF
clone size: .; V gene: TRBV6-5; J gene: TRBJ1-1; D gene: .; CDR3 DNA: TGTGCCAGCAGTTACCCGGGACACGAGCTTGAAGCTTTCTTT; CDR3 protein: CASSYPGHELEAFF
clone size: .; V gene: TRBV14; J gene: TRBJ1-6; D gene: .; CDR3 DNA: TGTGCCAGCAGCCAAGACAGGGGTGGGACACCCCTCCACTTT; CDR3 protein: CASSQDRGGTPLHF
clone size: .; V gene: TRBV5-6; J gene: TRBJ1-5; D gene: .; CDR3 DNA: TGTGCCAGCAGGGCGTATGACAGTTTCGGTCAGCCCCAGCATTTT; CDR3 protein: CASRAYDSFGQPQHF
clone size: .; V gene: TRBV27; J gene: TRBJ1-2; D gene: .; CDR3 DNA: TGTGCCAGCAGTCCGGGATCGGGGGGGCTAGATGGCTACACCTTC; CDR3 protein: CASSPGSGGLDGYTF
clone size: .; V gene: TRBV19; J gene: TRBJ1-5; D gene: .; CDR3 DNA: TGTGCCAGTAGTCCCCTCGGGCGGGGTGGCAATCAGCCCCAGCATTTT; CDR3 protein: CASSPLGRGGNQPQHF
clone size: .; V gene: TRBV27; J gene: TRBJ2-1; D gene: .; CDR3 DNA: TGTGCCAGCGGAATGCCGGTACAGGGTAGTGAGCAGTTCTTC; CDR3 protein: CASGMPVQGSEQFF
clone size: .; V gene: TRBV6-1; J gene: TRBJ1-5; D gene: TRBD1; CDR3 DNA: TGTGCCAGCAGTGAGGGGACAGCGTATAGCAATCAGCCCCAGCATTTT; CDR3 protein: CASSEGTAYSNQPQHF
clone size: .; V gene: TRBV10-2; J gene: TRBJ2-7; D gene: .; CDR3 DNA: TGCGCCAGCAGTGTTGGTCTAGCTCGGTACGAGCAGTACTTC; CDR3 protein: CASSVGLARYEQYF
clone size: .; V gene: TRBV27; J gene: TRBJ1-5; D gene: TRBD1; CDR3 DNA: TGTGCCAGCAGTTTCACAGGGGGTTCTCAGCATTTT; CDR3 protein: CASSFTGGSQHF
clone size: .; V gene: TRBV4-3; J gene: TRBJ1-4; D gene: TRBD1; CDR3 DNA: TGCGCCAGCAGCGAACGGACAGGGGGTCATGAAAAACTGTTTTTT; CDR3 protein: CASSERTGGHEKLFF
clone size: .; V gene: TRBV19; J gene: TRBJ2-5; D gene: TRBD1; CDR3 DNA: TGTGCCAGTAGTCCCCTCCGGGACAGGGGTCAAGAGACCCAGTACTTC; CDR3 protein: CASSPLRDRGQETQYF
clone size: .; V gene: TRBV6-1; J gene: TRBJ2-3; D gene: .; CDR3 DNA: TGTGCCAGCAGTGAGCAGGCCCACACAGATACGCAGTATTTT; CDR3 protein: CASSEQAHTDTQYF
clone size: once; V gene: TRBV7-6; J gene: TRBJ1-1; D gene: .; CDR3 DNA: TGTGCCAGCACCTTAGGGGGGGACCTGAACACTGAAGCTTTCTTT; CDR3 protein: CASTLGGDLNTEAFF
clone size: medium-sized; V gene: TRBV7-9; J gene: TRBJ1-1; D gene: .; CDR3 DNA: TGTGCCAGCAGCTTAGGGGGAGACAGGGAAGCTTTCTTT; CDR3 protein: CASSLGGDREAFF
clone size: once; V gene: TRBV25-1; J gene: TRBJ1-6; D gene: TRBD1; CDR3 DNA: TGTGCCAGCAGTGAATCCTCGGGGACAGGGTATAATTCACCCCTCCACTTT; CDR3 protein: CASSESSGTGYNSPLHF
clone size: .; V gene: TRBV7-9; J gene: TRBJ1-2; D gene: TRBD1; CDR3 DNA: TGTGCCAGCAGCTTGCGACAGGGGTACGGTGGCTACACCTTC; CDR3 protein: CASSLRQGYGGYTF
clone size: .; V gene: TRBV3-1/TRBV3-2; J gene: TRBJ1-5; D gene: .; CDR3 DNA: TGTGCCAGCAGCCAAATGAAACCGGGGGATAGCAATCAGCCCCAGCATTTT; CDR3 protein: CASSQMKPGDSNQPQHF
clone size: .; V gene: TRBV7-9; J gene: TRBJ1-1; D gene: .; CDR3 DNA: TGTGCCAGCAGCTTAGCCCTTGGTGAGGGCACTGAAGCTTTCTTT; CDR3 protein: CASSLALGEGTEAFF
clone size: once; V gene: TRBV27; J gene: TRBJ2-7; D gene: TRBD2; CDR3 DNA: TGTGCCAGCAGTTTACCTAGCGGGGTTCCCTACGAGCAGTACTTC; CDR3 protein: CASSLPSGVPYEQYF
clone size: .; V gene: TRBV11-3; J gene: TRBJ1-1; D gene: TRBD1; CDR3 DNA: TGTGCCAGCAGCCAAACAGGGGTAACTGAAGCTTTCTTT; CDR3 protein: CASSQTGVTEAFF
clone size: few; V gene: TRBV5-4; J gene: TRBJ1-2; D gene: .; CDR3 DNA: TGTGCCAGCGCGCCAGATCACAGGGAGTCGCGCTATGGCTACACCTTC; CDR3 protein: CASAPDHRESRYGYTF
clone size: .; V gene: TRBV4-2; J gene: TRBJ1-2; D gene: TRBD1; CDR3 DNA: TGTGCCAGCAGCCAAGATCGAAGGGGGCATCGCGGCTACACCTTC; CDR3 protein: CASSQDRRGHRGYTF
clone size: .; V gene: TRBV4-1; J gene: TRBJ2-1; D gene: TRBD2; CDR3 DNA: TGCGCCAGCAGCCAAGATCGCCTAGCGGACCTTATGCATGAGCAGTTCTTC; CDR3 protein: CASSQDRLADLMHEQFF
clone size: .; V gene: TRBV12-3/TRBV12-4; J gene: TRBJ2-3; D gene: .; CDR3 DNA: TGTGCCAGCAGCCACACAGATACGCAGTATTTT; CDR3 protein: CASSHTDTQYF
clone size: .; V gene: TRBV6-5; J gene: TRBJ1-6; D gene: .; CDR3 DNA: TGTGCCAGCAGTTATCCCGCGACAAACTCACCCCTCCACTTT; CDR3 protein: CASSYPATNSPLHF
clone size: .; V gene: TRBV5-1; J gene: TRBJ1-2; D gene: .; CDR3 DNA: TGCGCCAGCAGCTTGGCAGAGACAGGCCACTCGGAGGGCTACACCTTC; CDR3 protein: CASSLAETGHSEGYTF
clone size: .; V gene: TRBV27; J gene: TRBJ2-7; D gene: .; CDR3 DNA: TGTGCCAGCAGTCTACAAGACAGCTACGAGCAGTACTTC; CDR3 protein: CASSLQDSYEQYF
clone size: .; V gene: TRBV14; J gene: TRBJ1-1; D gene: TRBD1; CDR3 DNA: TGTGCCAGCAGCCGACTTCCGACAGGGGGGTGGACTGAAGCTTTCTTT; CDR3 protein: CASSRLPTGGWTEAFF
clone size: .; V gene: TRBV6-5; J gene: TRBJ1-1; D gene: TRBD1; CDR3 DNA: TGTGCCAGCAGGGGGACAGGGGCCGTAACTGAAGCTTTCTTT; CDR3 protein: CASRGTGAVTEAFF
clone size: .; V gene: TRBV2; J gene: TRBJ1-1; D gene: .; CDR3 DNA: TGTGCCAGCAGTCTGAGGGGGAGGAACACTGAAGCTTTCTTT; CDR3 protein: CASSLRGRNTEAFF
clone size: .; V gene: TRBV19; J gene: TRBJ2-3; D gene: TRBD2; CDR3 DNA: TGTGCCAGTAGTACCCGCCCGGGGGGTACTAGCACAGATACGCAGTATTTT; CDR3 protein: CASSTRPGGTSTDTQYF
clone size: .; V gene: TRBV19; J gene: TRBJ2-3; D gene: .; CDR3 DNA: TGTGCCAGTAGTGGGCCCAACACGGGCACAGATACGCAGTATTTT; CDR3 protein: CASSGPNTGTDTQYF
clone size: .; V gene: TRBV5-1; J gene: TRBJ2-5; D gene: TRBD1; CDR3 DNA: TGCGCCAGCAACCCCTCAGGACAGGGACGAGAGACCCAGTACTTC; CDR3 protein: CASNPSGQGRETQYF
clone size: .; V gene: TRBV9; J gene: TRBJ1-1; D gene: .; CDR3 DNA: TGTGCCAGCAGCGTATCAGGGAACACTGAAGCTTTCTTT; CDR3 protein: CASSVSGNTEAFF
clone size: .; V gene: TRBV19; J gene: TRBJ2-1; D gene: TRBD2; CDR3 DNA: TGTGCCAGTAGTTTACCGGGACTAGCCATCGCGCAGTTCTTC; CDR3 protein: CASSLPGLAIAQFF
clone size: .; V gene: TRBV5-1; J gene: TRBJ2-2; D gene: .; CDR3 DNA: TGCGCCAGCAGCTTGGAAACGGTTCTCGGGGAGCTGTTTTTT; CDR3 protein: CASSLETVLGELFF
clone size: .; V gene: TRBV9; J gene: TRBJ2-1; D gene: TRBD1; CDR3 DNA: TGTGCCAGCAGCGTAGATGGACAGGGGATGGGCAATGAGCAGTTCTTC; CDR3 protein: CASSVDGQGMGNEQFF
clone size: .; V gene: TRBV4-1; J gene: TRBJ2-7; D gene: TRBD1; CDR3 DNA: TGCGCCAGCAGCCACCAAGTGGGGGGACAGGGGACCTCCTACGAGCAGTACTTC; CDR3 protein: CASSHQVGGQGTSYEQYF
clone size: .; V gene: TRBV6-1; J gene: TRBJ2-3; D gene: TRBD2; CDR3 DNA: TGTGCCAGCAGTGAAAGATTAGCGGGGAGCACAGATACGCAGTATTTT; CDR3 protein: CASSERLAGSTDTQYF
clone size: .; V gene: TRBV5-4; J gene: TRBJ1-6; D gene: .; CDR3 DNA: TGTGCCAGCAGCGTGACAGGAGGATCCTATAATTCACCCCTCCACTTT; CDR3 protein: CASSVTGGSYNSPLHF